This T cell receptor (beta chain) was retrieved from a study of shared clonotypes between healthy human individuals. Study findings and constraints: The study generally estimated greater richness for naive than memory subsets. Donor clonotype sharing was expected to depend on sequencing depth.

When replicate PCRs were run on sorted subsets, they used about 220 ng DNA, some 33,000 T cell genomes. TCRdb keeps only in-frame clones here, not all; method: immunoSEQ multiplex PCR. In the table there are a few hundred thousand clones, approximately 97% of which are singletons. Remarks on this clone: Antigen: not known.

The CDR3 spans 17 residues. V was clipped by 5 bases and J by 3 bases, with 22 bases between them. From germline, CDR1 is SGHAT and CDR2 FQNNGV. Only Caucasian adults living in Nashville, Tennessee made up the donor group. The TCR sequence derives from a man aged 30 to 39 in good health. V gene TRBV11-2 combines with J gene TRBJ1-2, with a weak D call TRBD1 (5 bases). The sample was memory CD8+ T cells sorted from blood. Subset indicated: CD45RO+ cells pooled with CCR7-negative TemRA cells. Here the CDR3 reads CASSPINPFGGDYGYTF. CDR3 in DNA: TGTGCCAGCAGCCCCATCAACCCCTTTGGGGGGGACTATGGCTACACCTTC. Looking up the rest from reference TRBV11-2 and TRBJ1-2 gives the full variable domain: EAGVAQSPRYKIIEKRQSVAFWCNPISGHATLYWYQQILGQGPKLLIQFQNNGVVDDSQLPKDRFSAERLKGVDSTLKIQPAKLEDSAVYLCASSPINPFGGDYGYTFGSGTRLTVV.